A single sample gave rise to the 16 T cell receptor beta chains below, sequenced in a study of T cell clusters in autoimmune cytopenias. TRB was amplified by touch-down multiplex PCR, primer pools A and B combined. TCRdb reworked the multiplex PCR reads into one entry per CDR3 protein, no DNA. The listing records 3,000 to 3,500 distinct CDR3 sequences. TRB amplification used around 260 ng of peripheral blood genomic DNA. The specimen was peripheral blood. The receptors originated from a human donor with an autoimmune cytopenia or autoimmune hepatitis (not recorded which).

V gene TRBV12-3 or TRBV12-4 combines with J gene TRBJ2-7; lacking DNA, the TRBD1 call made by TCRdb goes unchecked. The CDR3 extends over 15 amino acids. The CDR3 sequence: CASSLSWQGSYEQYF.

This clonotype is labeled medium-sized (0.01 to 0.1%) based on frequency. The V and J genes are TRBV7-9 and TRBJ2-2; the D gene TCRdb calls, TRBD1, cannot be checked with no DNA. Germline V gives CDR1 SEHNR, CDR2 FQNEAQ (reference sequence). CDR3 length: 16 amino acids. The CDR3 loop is CASSLGTGFYTGELFF.

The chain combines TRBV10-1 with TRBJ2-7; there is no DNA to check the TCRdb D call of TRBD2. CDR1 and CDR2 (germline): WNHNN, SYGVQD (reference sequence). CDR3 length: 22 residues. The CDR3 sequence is CASSESRCWKREGPSSSYEQYF.

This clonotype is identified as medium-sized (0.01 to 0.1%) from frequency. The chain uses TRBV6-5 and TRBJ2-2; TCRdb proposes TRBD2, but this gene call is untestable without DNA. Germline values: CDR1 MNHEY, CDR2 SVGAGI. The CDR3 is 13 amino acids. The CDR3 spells CASSSPRTGELFF.

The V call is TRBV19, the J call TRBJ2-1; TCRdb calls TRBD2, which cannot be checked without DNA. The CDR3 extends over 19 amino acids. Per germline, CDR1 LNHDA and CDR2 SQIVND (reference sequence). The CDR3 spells CASSLPGLAGDAVYNEQFF. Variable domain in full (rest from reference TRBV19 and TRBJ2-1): DGGITQSPKYLFRKEGQNVTLSCEQNLNHDAMYWYRQDPGQGLRLIYYSQIVNDFQKGDIAEGYSVSREKKESFPLTVTSAQKNPTAFYLCASSLPGLAGDAVYNEQFFGPGTRLTVL.

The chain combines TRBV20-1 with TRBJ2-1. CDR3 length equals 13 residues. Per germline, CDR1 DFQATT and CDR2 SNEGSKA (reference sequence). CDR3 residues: CSARPYSYNEQFF.

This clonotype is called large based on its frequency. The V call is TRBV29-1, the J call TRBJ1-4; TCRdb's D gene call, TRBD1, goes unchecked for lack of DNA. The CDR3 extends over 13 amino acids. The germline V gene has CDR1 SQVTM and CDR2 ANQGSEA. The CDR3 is CSVDGGTNEKLFF.

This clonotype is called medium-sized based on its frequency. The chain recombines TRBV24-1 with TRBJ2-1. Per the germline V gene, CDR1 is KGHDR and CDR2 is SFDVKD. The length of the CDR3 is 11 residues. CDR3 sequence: CATSDLNEQFF.

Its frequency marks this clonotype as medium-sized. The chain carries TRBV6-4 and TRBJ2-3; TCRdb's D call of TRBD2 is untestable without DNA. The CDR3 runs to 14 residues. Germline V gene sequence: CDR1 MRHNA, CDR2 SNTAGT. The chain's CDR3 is CASKASGGSDTQYF.

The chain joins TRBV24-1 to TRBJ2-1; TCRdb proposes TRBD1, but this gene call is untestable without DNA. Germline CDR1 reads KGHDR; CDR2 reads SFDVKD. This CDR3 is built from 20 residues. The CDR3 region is CATSGYAGKVVGVEANEQFF.

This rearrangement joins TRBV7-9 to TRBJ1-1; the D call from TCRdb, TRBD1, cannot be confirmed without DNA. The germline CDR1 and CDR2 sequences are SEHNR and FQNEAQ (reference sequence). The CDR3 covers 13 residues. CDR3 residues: CASSLQGNTEAFF.

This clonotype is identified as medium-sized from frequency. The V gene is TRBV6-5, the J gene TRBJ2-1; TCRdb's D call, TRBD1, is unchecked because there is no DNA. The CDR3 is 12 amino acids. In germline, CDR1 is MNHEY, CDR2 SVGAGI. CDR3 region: CASRSTGGEQFF.

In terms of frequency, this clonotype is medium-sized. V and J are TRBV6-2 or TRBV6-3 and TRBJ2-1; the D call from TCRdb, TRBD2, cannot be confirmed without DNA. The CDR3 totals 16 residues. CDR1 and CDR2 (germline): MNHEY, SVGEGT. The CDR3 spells CASAPRLAGGPGEQFF.

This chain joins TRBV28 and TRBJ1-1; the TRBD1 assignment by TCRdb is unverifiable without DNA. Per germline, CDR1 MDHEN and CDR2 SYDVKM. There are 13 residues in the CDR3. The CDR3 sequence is CASSLFRGYEAFF. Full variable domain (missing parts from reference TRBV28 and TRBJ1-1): DVKVTQSSRYLVKRTGEKVFLECVQDMDHENMFWYRQDPGLGLRLIYFSYDVKMKEKGDIPEGYSVSREKKERFSLILESASTNQTSMYLCASSLFRGYEAFFGQGTRLTVV.

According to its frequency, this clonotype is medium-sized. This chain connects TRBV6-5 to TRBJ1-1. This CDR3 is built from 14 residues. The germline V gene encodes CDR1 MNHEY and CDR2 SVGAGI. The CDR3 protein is CASSYMGIGTEAFF.

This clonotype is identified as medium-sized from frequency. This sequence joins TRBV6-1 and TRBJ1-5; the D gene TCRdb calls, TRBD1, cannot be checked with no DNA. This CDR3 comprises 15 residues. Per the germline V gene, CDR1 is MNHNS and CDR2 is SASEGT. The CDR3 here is CASSAQGALEQPQHF.